This T cell receptor (beta chain) was recorded in a study of blood T cell repertoires in COVID-19. About the study: Material from acute and convalescent COVID-19 was sourced from the United States, Italy and Spain.

Clones were sequenced by immunoSEQ multiplex PCR, and TCRdb holds only the in-frame ones, with some missing. The sample has more than 300,000 clones, roughly 90% seen once; the top ten hold approximately 7.3%. CDR3 length: 15 amino acids. The V gene's germline CDR1 is LNHDA and CDR2 SQIVND (reference sequence). Trimming took 0 bases from V and 10 from J; bases not matched to a gene: 8. This rearrangement joins TRBV19 to TRBJ2-1; 8 nucleotides align to TRBD2. What was sequenced was peripheral blood. The sequence derives from a woman in her 70s with COVID-19, enrolled during active disease. CDR3 amino acids: CASSIDPFSGAEQFF. CDR3 nucleotide sequence: TGTGCCAGTAGTATAGATCCCTTTAGCGGGGCGGAGCAGTTCTTC.